One sample yielded the 11 T cell receptor beta chains listed below, sequenced in a study of blood T cell repertoires in COVID-19. Using immunoSEQ multiplex PCR, the repertoire was profiled, and TCRdb retains in-frame clones only, with some absent. The sample consists of about 120,000 clones, about 82% of them appearing once. The sample comprised peripheral blood. The receptors were gathered from a man in his 60s with active or convalescent COVID-19.

The CDR3 region has the DNA TGTGCCAGCAGTGGGATAGGGGCGACAGATACGCAGTATTTT. As protein: CASSGIGATDTQYF. The chain employs TRBV7-3 and TRBJ2-3; D possibly corresponds to TRBD1 (5 bases). Germline V gene sequence: CDR1 SGHTA, CDR2 FQGTGA. The CDR3 sequence is 14 residues long. The germline V and J ends were trimmed by 6 bases and 3 bases, with 13 bases remaining between them.

This sequence joins TRBV29-1 and TRBJ2-1, with 12 nucleotides matching TRBD2. The CDR3 runs to 14 residues. Losses at the gene ends were 7 bases for V and 4 bases for J; bases not matched to a gene: 5. Germline V gene lookup returns CDR1 SQVTM and CDR2 ANQGSEA. The CDR3 sequence is CSGETSGSYNEQFF. CDR3 coding DNA: TGCAGCGGGGAGACTAGCGGGAGTTACAATGAGCAGTTCTTC.

V and J are TRBV12-3 or TRBV12-4 and TRBJ2-7; TRBD2 aligns across 8 bases. The length of the CDR3 is 13 residues. The V and J ends lost 3 bases and 7 bases, in that order; junction bases with no gene match: 5. CDR3 nucleotide sequence: TGTGCCAGCAGTTTCAGCGGGAGAGTTGAGCAGTACTTC. Translation gives CASSFSGRVEQYF.

The J gene is TRBJ2-3, the V gene TRBV7-8; the match to TRBD2 covers 7 bases. V dropped 1 base and J dropped 1; count of bases not matched to a gene: 2. This CDR3 contains 15 residues. Germline V gives CDR1 SGHVS, CDR2 FQNEAQ. The CDR3 sequence: CASSLGSGGTDTQYF. The CDR3 nucleotides read TGTGCCAGCAGCTTAGGAAGCGGGGGCACAGATACGCAGTATTTT. The whole variable domain, filled in from reference TRBV7-8 and TRBJ2-3, reads GAGVSQSPRYKVAKRGQDVALRCDPISGHVSLFWYQQALGQGPEFLTYFQNEAQLDKSGLPSDRFFAERPEGSVSTLKIQRTQQEDSAVYLCASSLGSGGTDTQYFGPGTRLTVL.

V gene TRBV5-1 combines with J gene TRBJ1-6; D is unresolved. In germline, CDR1 is SGHRS, CDR2 YFSETQ. Trimming removed 0 bases at V and 9 bases at J, with 16 bases between. The CDR3 totals 16 residues. The CDR3 protein is CASSLAGAALGSPLHF. DNA for the CDR3: TGCGCCAGCAGCTTGGCCGGAGCGGCACTGGGTTCACCCCTCCACTTT.

V is TRBV14 and J is TRBJ2-3; 8 bases map to TRBD1. CDR3 length: 16 residues. V shed 4 bases, J shed 6 bases, and the junction held 12 bases outside the gene matches. The V gene's germline CDR1 is SGHDN and CDR2 FVKESK. CDR3 region: CASSPTIRAGGDTQYF. CDR3 DNA: TGTGCCAGCAGCCCCACGATACGGGCAGGGGGCGATACGCAGTATTTT.

The V gene is TRBV5-1, the J gene TRBJ2-5; D is ambiguous. Germline loops: CDR1 SGHRS, CDR2 YFSETQ. V lost 4 bases, J lost 3 bases, and 4 bases lay in between. The length of the CDR3 is 11 residues. The CDR3, as DNA: TGCGCCAGCAGCGGAGAAGAGACCCAGTACTTC. Amino acids: CASSGEETQYF.

The chain recombines TRBV28 with TRBJ2-7; 10 bases map to TRBD2. The V and J ends lost 3 bases and 12 bases, in that order; junction bases with no gene match: 26. Germline CDR1 and CDR2: MDHEN and SYDVKM. This CDR3 contains 19 residues. The CDR3 here is CASSFEVLAGDGMTKSGYF. The CDR3, as DNA: TGTGCCAGCAGTTTTGAGGTTCTAGCGGGAGATGGGATGACCAAGAGTGGGTACTTC.

The chain combines TRBV28 with TRBJ1-6, with a tentative D call TRBD1 (6 bases). This CDR3 is 14 amino acids long. Germline loops: CDR1 MDHEN, CDR2 SYDVKM. With 3 bases removed from V and 9 bases from J, the gap between germline ends came to 12 bases. The CDR3 DNA is TGTGCCAGCAGTTTTTTACAGGGAAGTTCACCCCTCCACTTT. Protein product: CASSFLQGSSPLHF.

The V and J genes are TRBV29-1 and TRBJ1-1; D may be TRBD1 (5 bases). Germline CDR1 and CDR2: SQVTM and ANQGSEA. V was trimmed by 2 bases and J by 3 bases, leaving 10 bases between them. The CDR3 sequence is 13 residues long. This CDR3 reads CSVEQGGDTEAFF. For the CDR3, the DNA is TGCAGCGTTGAACAGGGAGGGGACACTGAAGCTTTCTTT.

The V call is TRBV7-8, the J call TRBJ2-7; 7 nucleotides match TRBD1. V was clipped by 5 bases and J by 4 bases; unmatched bases: 8. The CDR3 has 14 residues. Germline V lookup: CDR1 SGHVS, CDR2 FQNEAQ. This CDR3 reads CASSLRQGWYEQYF. As DNA, the CDR3 is TGTGCCAGCAGCCTAAGACAGGGTTGGTACGAGCAGTACTTC. The full variable domain, rest sourced from reference TRBV7-8 and TRBJ2-7, is GAGVSQSPRYKVAKRGQDVALRCDPISGHVSLFWYQQALGQGPEFLTYFQNEAQLDKSGLPSDRFFAERPEGSVSTLKIQRTQQEDSAVYLCASSLRQGWYEQYFGPGTRLTVT.